This is a list of T cell receptor beta chains from one sample in a study of OX40 agonist ivuxolimab in advanced cancers. Only in-frame clones appear in the TCRdb table, and some are missing; sequencing was by immunoSEQ multiplex PCR. The top ten hold more than 0.85% of the sample, which has approximately 78,000 clones, about 88% seen once. The sequencing used CD4+ or CD8+ T cells sorted from blood, collected in a trial of the OX40 agonist ivuxolimab. Source of these receptors: an adult with an advanced solid tumor such as melanoma, head and neck, liver or kidney cancer. CDR3s include the opening cysteine and the closing phenylalanine or tryptophan. D genes are given only for firm matches. The size field is filled for only some rows; it gives once, few, many or a size class.

D gene: TRBD1; J gene: TRBJ1-1; V gene: TRBV5-6; clone size: -; CDR3 DNA: TGTGCCAGCAGCTACGACAGGGTTTACACTGAAGCTTTCTTT; CDR3 protein: CASSYDRVYTEAFF
D gene: TRBD1; J gene: TRBJ2-3; V gene: TRBV14; clone size: -; CDR3 DNA: TGTGCCAGCAGCCCATCGGACAGGGGGATCACAGATACGCAGTATTTT; CDR3 protein: CASSPSDRGITDTQYF
D gene: -; J gene: TRBJ1-5; V gene: TRBV2; clone size: once; CDR3 DNA: TGTGCCAGCAGCTCCCCAGGCCATCAGCCCCAGCATTTT; CDR3 protein: CASSSPGHQPQHF
D gene: -; J gene: TRBJ2-7; V gene: TRBV7-6; clone size: -; CDR3 DNA: TGTGCCAGCAGCTTAGGGCTTGGGGGTTTCTCCTACGAGCAGTACTTC; CDR3 protein: CASSLGLGGFSYEQYF
D gene: -; J gene: TRBJ1-1; V gene: TRBV5-5; clone size: -; CDR3 DNA: TGTGCCAGCAGCTTACAGATGAACACTGAAGCTTTCTTT; CDR3 protein: CASSLQMNTEAFF
D gene: -; J gene: TRBJ2-2; V gene: TRBV30; clone size: -; CDR3 DNA: TGTGCCTGGCGGGGGCCGAACACCGGGGAGCTGTTTTTT; CDR3 protein: CAWRGPNTGELFF
D gene: TRBD2; J gene: TRBJ2-1; V gene: TRBV5-6; clone size: -; CDR3 DNA: TGTGCCAGCAGCTTGGTTGGGACTAGTAATTACAATGAGCAGTTCTTC; CDR3 protein: CASSLVGTSNYNEQFF
D gene: TRBD1; J gene: TRBJ2-3; V gene: TRBV7-9; clone size: -; CDR3 DNA: TGTGCCAGCAGCCCACCGGGGACAGGGAAGATAGTAGATACGCAGTATTTT; CDR3 protein: CASSPPGTGKIVDTQYF
D gene: -; J gene: TRBJ2-5; V gene: TRBV12-1; clone size: once; CDR3 DNA: TGTGCCAGCAGCTCCCCGACAGGGAGGAAAGAGACCCAGTACTTC; CDR3 protein: CASSSPTGRKETQYF
D gene: TRBD2; J gene: TRBJ2-7; V gene: TRBV28; clone size: once; CDR3 DNA: TGTGCCAGCAGTTTAGGCGGGGGGACGTACGAGCAGTACTTC; CDR3 protein: CASSLGGGTYEQYF
D gene: -; J gene: TRBJ2-3; V gene: TRBV27; clone size: -; CDR3 DNA: TGTGCCATCCGGGGGCTGGGAGATACGCAGTATTTT; CDR3 protein: CAIRGLGDTQYF
D gene: TRBD1; J gene: TRBJ2-4; V gene: TRBV11-2; clone size: -; CDR3 DNA: TGTGCCAGCAGCCTGGCCGGGACAGGGTTTATGGACATTCAGTACTTC; CDR3 protein: CASSLAGTGFMDIQYF
D gene: TRBD2; J gene: TRBJ2-5; V gene: TRBV7-2; clone size: -; CDR3 DNA: TGTGCCAGCAGCTTATGGAGCGGGAGGGCGGAGACCCAGTACTTC; CDR3 protein: CASSLWSGRAETQYF
D gene: TRBD2; J gene: TRBJ2-1; V gene: TRBV19; clone size: -; CDR3 DNA: TGTGCCAGCAGTAGCGGGAGGGGGGTATCCTACAATGAGCAGTTCTTC; CDR3 protein: CASSSGRGVSYNEQFF
D gene: TRBD2; J gene: TRBJ2-3; V gene: TRBV28; clone size: -; CDR3 DNA: TGTGCCAGCAGTAGTAGCGGGAAAGGGAGCCCAGATACGCAGTATTTT; CDR3 protein: CASSSSGKGSPDTQYF
D gene: TRBD1; J gene: TRBJ2-3; V gene: TRBV27; clone size: -; CDR3 DNA: TGTGCCAGCAGCCCGGACACAGGGGGCGGCGCAGATACGCAGTATTTT; CDR3 protein: CASSPDTGGGADTQYF
D gene: -; J gene: TRBJ2-1; V gene: TRBV7-3; clone size: -; CDR3 DNA: TGTGCCAGCAGCTTATCAGCGAGCTCCTACAATGAGCAGTTCTTC; CDR3 protein: CASSLSASSYNEQFF
D gene: -; J gene: TRBJ2-2; V gene: TRBV19; clone size: -; CDR3 DNA: TGTGCCAGTAGTATAGATCTGGCTAGCGCGCGCACCGGGGAGCTGTTTTTT; CDR3 protein: CASSIDLASARTGELFF
D gene: TRBD1; J gene: TRBJ2-1; V gene: TRBV5-1; clone size: -; CDR3 DNA: TGCGCCAGCAGCCCCCAACCCGGGACAGATAACAATGAGCAGTTCTTC; CDR3 protein: CASSPQPGTDNNEQFF
D gene: -; J gene: TRBJ1-2; V gene: TRBV5-1; clone size: -; CDR3 DNA: TGCGCCAGCAGCCTGGAATCGGCTAACTATGGCTACACCTTC; CDR3 protein: CASSLESANYGYTF
D gene: TRBD1; J gene: TRBJ2-7; V gene: TRBV6-1; clone size: -; CDR3 DNA: TGTGCCAGCAGTGATGGGACAGCCCTCTCCTACGAGCAGTACTTC; CDR3 protein: CASSDGTALSYEQYF
D gene: TRBD1; J gene: TRBJ1-1; V gene: TRBV18; clone size: -; CDR3 DNA: TGTGCCAGCTCACCGGAGACAGGGTTGGGATTTGGCACTGAAGCTTTCTTT; CDR3 protein: CASSPETGLGFGTEAFF
D gene: TRBD2; J gene: TRBJ2-1; V gene: TRBV5-1; clone size: -; CDR3 DNA: TGCGCCAGCAGCTTGGACCCTAGCGGGCTGGGAGAGCAGTTCTTC; CDR3 protein: CASSLDPSGLGEQFF
D gene: TRBD2; J gene: TRBJ2-7; V gene: TRBV5-4; clone size: once; CDR3 DNA: TGTGCCAGCAGCCCGGGAGGACTATTGGACGAGCAGTACTTC; CDR3 protein: CASSPGGLLDEQYF
D gene: -; J gene: TRBJ2-4; V gene: TRBV7-6; clone size: once; CDR3 DNA: TGTGCCAGCAGCTTGGGACAACCAAACATTCAGTACTTC; CDR3 protein: CASSLGQPNIQYF
D gene: -; J gene: TRBJ2-3; V gene: TRBV19; clone size: -; CDR3 DNA: TGTGCCAGTAGTATTCTTGGGGGGAACACAGATACGCAGTATTTT; CDR3 protein: CASSILGGNTDTQYF
D gene: -; J gene: TRBJ1-5; V gene: TRBV19; clone size: once; CDR3 DNA: TGTGCCAGTAGGGGCACAGGGATCAGAGGCCCGAATCAGCCCCAGCATTTT; CDR3 protein: CASRGTGIRGPNQPQHF
D gene: TRBD1; J gene: TRBJ1-6; V gene: TRBV19; clone size: -; CDR3 DNA: TGTGCCAGACCGGGACAGCGACATTCACCCCTCCACTTT; CDR3 protein: CARPGQRHSPLHF
D gene: -; J gene: TRBJ2-2; V gene: TRBV5-6; clone size: -; CDR3 DNA: TGTGCCAGCAGCCGAACGGGCTCCGGGGAGCTGTTTTTT; CDR3 protein: CASSRTGSGELFF
D gene: TRBD1; J gene: TRBJ1-1; V gene: TRBV19; clone size: -; CDR3 DNA: TGTGCCACCCGGGACAGGGGGCTAGGTTCTGGTACTGAAGCTTTCTTT; CDR3 protein: CATRDRGLGSGTEAFF
D gene: -; J gene: TRBJ2-1; V gene: TRBV11-2; clone size: -; CDR3 DNA: TGTGCCAGCAGCTTAGCTCCCCATGGGGAGCAGTTCTTC; CDR3 protein: CASSLAPHGEQFF
D gene: TRBD1; J gene: TRBJ1-2; V gene: TRBV5-4; clone size: -; CDR3 DNA: TGTGCCAGCAGCTTTCGGACAGGGAATGGCTACACCTTC; CDR3 protein: CASSFRTGNGYTF
D gene: TRBD2; J gene: TRBJ2-7; V gene: TRBV19; clone size: -; CDR3 DNA: TGTGCCAGTAGTCGGGAAGCGGGAGGGCCCTACGAGCAGTACTTC; CDR3 protein: CASSREAGGPYEQYF
D gene: -; J gene: TRBJ2-1; V gene: TRBV9; clone size: -; CDR3 DNA: TGTGCCAGCAGCCTAGCCGGTGGGTACAATGAGCAGTTCTTC; CDR3 protein: CASSLAGGYNEQFF
D gene: -; J gene: TRBJ1-2; V gene: TRBV28; clone size: -; CDR3 DNA: TGTGCCAGCGCCAGGTCGGCCTATGGCTACACCTTC; CDR3 protein: CASARSAYGYTF
D gene: TRBD1; J gene: TRBJ2-5; V gene: TRBV5-4; clone size: -; CDR3 DNA: TGTGCCAGCAGCTTCGCAGGGGGCGGAGAGACCCAGTACTTC; CDR3 protein: CASSFAGGGETQYF
D gene: -; J gene: TRBJ1-2; V gene: TRBV4-2; clone size: once; CDR3 DNA: TGTGCCAGCAGCCAAGTAGTGGGGGATGGCTATGGCTACACCTTC; CDR3 protein: CASSQVVGDGYGYTF
D gene: -; J gene: TRBJ2-1; V gene: TRBV11-3; clone size: -; CDR3 DNA: TGTGCCAGCAGCTTGGACAGTCTAGGGGGGAGTGAGCAGTTCTTC; CDR3 protein: CASSLDSLGGSEQFF
D gene: -; J gene: TRBJ2-7; V gene: TRBV28; clone size: -; CDR3 DNA: TGTGCCAGCACGCCGGGCGGAGCCGGGGGGCCCGCGTACGAGCAGTACTTC; CDR3 protein: CASTPGGAGGPAYEQYF
D gene: TRBD2; J gene: TRBJ2-2; V gene: TRBV7-8; clone size: -; CDR3 DNA: TGTGCCAGCAGCTTAGCGGCACTAGCGGGAGCACGGGGCACCGGGGAGCTGTTTTTT; CDR3 protein: CASSLAALAGARGTGELFF
D gene: -; J gene: TRBJ2-3; V gene: TRBV10-1; clone size: -; CDR3 DNA: TGCGCCAGCAGTGACACAGGGAGCACAGATACGCAGTATTTT; CDR3 protein: CASSDTGSTDTQYF
D gene: -; J gene: TRBJ2-7; V gene: TRBV11-3; clone size: -; CDR3 DNA: TGTGCCAGCAGCTTAGATCGGGCAGCTTTCTCCTACGAGCAGTACTTC; CDR3 protein: CASSLDRAAFSYEQYF
D gene: TRBD2; J gene: TRBJ2-1; V gene: TRBV28; clone size: -; CDR3 DNA: TGTGCCAGCAGCCGCCCGAGGGGACTAGCGGGAAGCTCCTACAATGAGCAGTTCTTC; CDR3 protein: CASSRPRGLAGSSYNEQFF
D gene: TRBD2; J gene: TRBJ2-1; V gene: TRBV4-2; clone size: -; CDR3 DNA: TGTGCCAGCAGCCAAGTTCTAGCGGGGGGCATGTACAATGAGCAGTTCTTC; CDR3 protein: CASSQVLAGGMYNEQFF
D gene: -; J gene: TRBJ2-7; V gene: TRBV7-2; clone size: -; CDR3 DNA: TGTGCCAGTGGAAGGTCTCAAGTTGGATACGAGCAGTACTTC; CDR3 protein: CASGRSQVGYEQYF
D gene: -; J gene: TRBJ2-2; V gene: TRBV7-2; clone size: -; CDR3 DNA: TGTGCCAGCAGCTTAGGAGGGGGAGGCGGGGAGCTGTTTTTT; CDR3 protein: CASSLGGGGGELFF
D gene: -; J gene: TRBJ2-5; V gene: TRBV5-1; clone size: -; CDR3 DNA: TGCGCCAGCAGCTTGGTATTGTCCGGGCAAGAGACCCAGTACTTC; CDR3 protein: CASSLVLSGQETQYF
D gene: TRBD2; J gene: TRBJ2-5; V gene: TRBV7-8; clone size: -; CDR3 DNA: TGTGCCAGCAGCTTTCGGGTCCGAGGGAGGGCCCAGTACTTC; CDR3 protein: CASSFRVRGRAQYF
D gene: -; J gene: TRBJ1-4; V gene: TRBV5-4; clone size: -; CDR3 DNA: TGTGCCAGCAGCCCCCAAACCGGCGGTGGGGGGGCAACTAATGAAAAACTGTTTTTT; CDR3 protein: CASSPQTGGGGATNEKLFF
D gene: TRBD1; J gene: TRBJ2-7; V gene: TRBV7-2; clone size: -; CDR3 DNA: TGTGCCAGCAGCCCCTCGACAGGGTCCTACGAGCAGTACTTC; CDR3 protein: CASSPSTGSYEQYF
D gene: -; J gene: TRBJ2-1; V gene: TRBV5-4; clone size: -; CDR3 DNA: TGTGCCAGCAGCTTCGGCCTGGAGTTCCGGAGCGAGCAGTTCTTC; CDR3 protein: CASSFGLEFRSEQFF
D gene: -; J gene: TRBJ2-1; V gene: TRBV11-3; clone size: -; CDR3 DNA: TGTGCCAGCAGCTTAAGTCGCGGTGGAGATGAGCAGTTCTTC; CDR3 protein: CASSLSRGGDEQFF
D gene: -; J gene: TRBJ2-7; V gene: TRBV19; clone size: -; CDR3 DNA: TGTGCCAGTAGTCCCCCTACGCTAGCAGGGGACGAGCAGTACTTC; CDR3 protein: CASSPPTLAGDEQYF